Listed here is a single T cell receptor beta chain. The CDR3 loop spans 16 amino acids. Trimming removed 3 bases from V and 4 bases from J; junction bases left unmatched: 6. Germline assignment: CDR1 MNHEY and CDR2 SMNVEV (reference sequence). The data were taken from a study of cytomegalovirus exposure and HLA in healthy donors. The table came from immunoSEQ multiplex PCR; TCRdb's copy has only in-frame clones and leaves some out. The table lists over 200,000 clones, 88% of them singletons. The gene calls are TRBV27 and TRBJ2-3; 11 positions agree with TRBD2. The sequence came from a woman in her late teens or twenties in good health and CMV-seronegative. Material for sequencing was PBMCs. The CDR3 region is CASSFRLAGLADTQYF. In nucleotides, the CDR3 is TGTGCCAGCAGTTTCAGACTAGCGGGATTGGCAGATACGCAGTATTTT.